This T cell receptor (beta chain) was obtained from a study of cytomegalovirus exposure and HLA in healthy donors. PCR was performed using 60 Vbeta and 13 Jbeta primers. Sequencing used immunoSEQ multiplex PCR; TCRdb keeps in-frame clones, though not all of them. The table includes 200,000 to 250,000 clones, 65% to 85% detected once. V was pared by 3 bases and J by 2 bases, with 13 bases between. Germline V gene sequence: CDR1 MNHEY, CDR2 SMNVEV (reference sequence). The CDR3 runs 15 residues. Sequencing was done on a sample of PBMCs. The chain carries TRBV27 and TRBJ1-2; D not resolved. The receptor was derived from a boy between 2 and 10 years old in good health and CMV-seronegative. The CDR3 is CASSLRGVENYGYTF. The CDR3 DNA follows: TGTGCCAGCAGTTTGCGGGGAGTTGAGAACTATGGCTACACCTTC.